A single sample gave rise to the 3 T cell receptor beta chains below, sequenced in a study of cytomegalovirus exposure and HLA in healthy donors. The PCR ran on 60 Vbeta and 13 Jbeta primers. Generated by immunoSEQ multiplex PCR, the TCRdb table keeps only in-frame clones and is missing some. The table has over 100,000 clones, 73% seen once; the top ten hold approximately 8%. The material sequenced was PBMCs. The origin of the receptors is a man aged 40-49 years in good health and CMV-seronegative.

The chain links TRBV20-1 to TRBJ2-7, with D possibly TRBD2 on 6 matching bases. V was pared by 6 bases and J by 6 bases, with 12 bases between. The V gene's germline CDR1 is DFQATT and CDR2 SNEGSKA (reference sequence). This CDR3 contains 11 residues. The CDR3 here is CSAPEGREQYF. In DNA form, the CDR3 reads TGCAGTGCCCCGGAGGGCCGCGAGCAGTACTTC.

CDR3 nucleotides: TGTGCCAGCAGTGAAGGGACTAGCTCCTCCTACGAGCAGTACTTC. Translating it yields CASSEGTSSSYEQYF. The chain is built from TRBV6-1 and TRBJ2-7, with 8 bases lining up with TRBD2. This CDR3 has 15 residues. The junction had 2 bases not matched to a gene; V was cut back by 1 base and J by 0 bases. Per germline, CDR1 MNHNS and CDR2 SASEGT.

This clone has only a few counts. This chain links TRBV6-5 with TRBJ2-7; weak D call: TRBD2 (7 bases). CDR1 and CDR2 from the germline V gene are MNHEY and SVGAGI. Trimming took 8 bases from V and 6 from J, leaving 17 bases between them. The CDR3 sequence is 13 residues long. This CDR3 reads CASRIQGRGEQYF. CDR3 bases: TGTGCCAGCCGTATTCAGGGGAGGGGCGAGCAGTACTTC.